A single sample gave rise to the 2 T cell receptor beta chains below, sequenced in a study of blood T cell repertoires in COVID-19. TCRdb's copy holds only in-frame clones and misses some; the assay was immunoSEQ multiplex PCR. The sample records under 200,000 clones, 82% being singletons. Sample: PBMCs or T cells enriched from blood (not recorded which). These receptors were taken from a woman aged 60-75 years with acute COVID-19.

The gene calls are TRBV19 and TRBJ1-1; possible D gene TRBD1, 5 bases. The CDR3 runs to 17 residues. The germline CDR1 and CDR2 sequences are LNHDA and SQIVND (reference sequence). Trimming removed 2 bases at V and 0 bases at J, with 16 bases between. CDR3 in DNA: TGTGCCAGTAGTATAATGGCGGGGGGAGGAATGAACACTGAAGCTTTCTTT. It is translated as CASSIMAGGGMNTEAFF.

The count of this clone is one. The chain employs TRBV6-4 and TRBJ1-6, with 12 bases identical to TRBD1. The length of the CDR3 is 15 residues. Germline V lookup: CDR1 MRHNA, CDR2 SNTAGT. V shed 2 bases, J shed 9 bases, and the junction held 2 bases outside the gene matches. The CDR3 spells CASSDLGQGASPLHF. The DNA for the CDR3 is TGTGCCAGCAGTGACCTGGGACAGGGGGCTTCACCCCTCCACTTT.